These 26 T cell receptor beta chains came from one sample sequenced in a study of molecular identifiers for immune sequencing clone quantification. MiXCR, applied by TCRdb to the PCR reads, yields one record per CDR3 protein. This table has some 650,000 distinct CDR3 sequences, 20% appearing once. The sample comprised naive CD8+ T cells from blood, with Jurkat cell RNA spiked in. The sample's subset: FACS-sorted CD8+CD4-CCR7+CD45RA+ naive T cells. The receptor source for this set is a human donor in good health. Some libraries in this study had Jurkat cell RNA spiked in.

Regarding this clonotype: Because it lacks the conserved phenylalanine or tryptophan at the end, this CDR3 is likely a read error. The rearrangement joins TRBV7-8 to TRBJ2-7, with D possibly being TRBD2 (6 bases). Deletions cut 3 bases from V and 2 bases from J, with 8 bases between. Germline V gives CDR1 SGHVS, CDR2 FQNEAQ. The CDR3 length is 13 residues. CDR3 region: CASSLGGTYEQYL. CDR3 sequence (DNA): TGTGCCAGCAGCTTGGGGGGTACCTACGAGCAGTACCTC.

This chain uses TRBV9 with TRBJ1-1; tentative D call: TRBD1 (5 bases). This CDR3 contains 14 residues. The germline gives CDR1 SGDLS, CDR2 YYNGEE. Trimming removed 6 bases from V and 0 bases from J, with 12 bases in between. This CDR3 is CASNPRGVNTEAFF. Here the CDR3 DNA reads TGTGCCAGCAACCCCCGGGGCGTGAACACTGAAGCTTTCTTT.

This clonotype was counted a single time. One junction end disagrees with the germline gene, perhaps due to a read error. The rearrangement links TRBV29-1 to TRBJ2-7, with D perhaps matching TRBD1 (6 bases). This CDR3 region has 13 residues. Germline V lookup: CDR1 SQVTM, CDR2 ANQGSEA. The CDR3, as DNA: TGCAGCGTTGCGACAGGCCTTATCTACGAGCAGTGCTTC. It translates to CSVATGLIYEQCF.

V is TRBV3-1 and J is TRBJ2-7; tentatively, D is TRBD1 or TRBD2 (5 bases each). V dropped 4 bases and J dropped 3 bases, with 19 bases sitting between them. This CDR3 is 16 amino acids long. Germline CDR1 reads LGHDT; CDR2 reads YNNKEL (reference sequence). The CDR3: CASSPKLGEGFYEQYF. The CDR3 coding sequence is TGTGCCAGCAGCCCAAAACTCGGCGAGGGGTTCTACGAGCAGTACTTC.

This clonotype was found many times. The CDR3 sequence is CASSLAPKVGLSSEQFF. DNA for the CDR3: TGTGCCAGCAGCTTAGCCCCGAAAGTGGGGTTGTCATCTGAGCAGTTCTTC. The chain combines TRBV7-2 with TRBJ2-1; D ambiguous. CDR1 is SGHTA and CDR2 is FQGNSA in the germline V gene. Trimming removed 0 bases from V and 9 bases from J, with 21 bases in between. The CDR3 sequence is 17 residues long. Full variable domain (outside the CDR3, taken from reference TRBV7-2 and TRBJ2-1): GAGVSQSPSNKVTEKGKDVELRCDPISGHTALYWYRQSLGQGLEFLIYFQGNSAPDKSGLPSDRFSAERTGGSVSTLTIQRTQQEDSAVYLCASSLAPKVGLSSEQFFGPGTRLTVL.

This clonotype was observed a handful of times. Being one base from a much bigger clone, this may be a read error. This sequence joins TRBV5-1 and TRBJ2-7; D gene ambiguous. This CDR3 is built from 14 residues. The germline V gene has CDR1 SGHRS and CDR2 YFSETQ. The CDR3 sequence is CASSLWTVAYGQYF. The CDR3 DNA reads TGCGCCAGCAGCTTGTGGACCGTCGCCTACGGGCAGTACTTC.

Turning to this clonotype: A much larger clone differs from this one at a single base, so this may be a read error. V and J are TRBV12-3 or TRBV12-4 and TRBJ2-3; 9 nucleotides align to TRBD2. The CDR3 covers 15 residues. The CDR3 reads CASGLSLAGTDTQYF. The CDR3 coding sequence is TGTGCCAGCGGTTTATCCCTAGCGGGAACAGATACGCAGTATTTT.

This clonotype was seen at least ten times. This rearrangement joins TRBV15 to TRBJ1-1; no clear D gene. V lost 6 bases and J lost 4, with 15 bases in between. Germline lookup yields CDR1 LNHNV and CDR2 YYDKDF (reference sequence). CDR3 length: 14 residues. The CDR3 coding sequence is TGTGCCACCAGTAATCGGACGGGCGGCACTGAAGCTTTCTTT. Protein: CATSNRTGGTEAFF.

This clonotype was detected many times. The chain links TRBV30 to TRBJ2-1; D is unresolved. CDR3 length: 10 residues. V gave up 1 base and J gave up 12 bases, with 7 bases separating them. Per the germline V gene, CDR1 is GTSNPN and CDR2 is SVGIG (reference sequence). The CDR3 sequence is CAWSDVGQFF. CDR3 DNA: TGTGCCTGGAGTGATGTAGGGCAGTTCTTC.

Turning to this clonotype: A read error may explain this, as a much larger clone is one base away. V gene TRBV6-2 or TRBV6-3 combines with J gene TRBJ1-1; 11 bases map to TRBD1. This CDR3 has 14 amino acids. V dropped 8 bases and J dropped 11; count of bases not matched to a gene: 13. Germline V CDR1 and CDR2: MNHEY, SVGEGT. The CDR3 reads CASGTPRDRGDAFF. DNA for the CDR3: TGTGCCAGCGGAACCCCCCGGGACAGGGGGGACGCTTTCTTT.

This clonotype was seen many times. The chain is built from TRBV18 and TRBJ2-5, with D possibly being TRBD2 (6 bases). The CDR3 length is 14 residues. V gave up 3 bases and J gave up 5 bases, with 13 bases separating them. Germline CDR1 and CDR2: KGHSH and LQKENI. CDR3 sequence: CASSPLRGEETQYF. The CDR3 bases are TGTGCCAGCTCACCTCTACGCGGGGAGGAGACCCAGTACTTC.

In its sample, this clonotype was seen a few times. The rearrangement links TRBV25-1 to TRBJ1-2; no clear D. Germline lookup yields CDR1 MGHDK and CDR2 SYGVNS. The ends were cut back, 4 bases at V and 5 bases at J, with 17 bases in the middle. The CDR3 totals 15 residues. The CDR3 loop is CASSGDGTTAYGYTF. As DNA, the CDR3 is TGTGCCAGCAGTGGTGATGGCACAACCGCTTATGGCTACACCTTC.

This clonotype was counted only a few times. This rearrangement joins TRBV27 to TRBJ2-1; unclear D gene. The CDR3 has 15 amino acids. V was cut by 3 bases and J by 8 bases, with 17 bases left in between. Germline CDR1 and CDR2: MNHEY and SMNVEV (reference sequence). CDR3 sequence: CASSFRGAAGYEQFF. Here the CDR3 DNA reads TGTGCCAGCAGTTTCCGAGGAGCTGCCGGCTATGAGCAGTTCTTC.

Details on this clonotype: Just one base apart from a much larger clone, this may be a read error. Because it lacks the conserved phenylalanine or tryptophan at the end, this CDR3 is likely a read error. The DNA is omitted, as the CDR3 cannot be located on it reliably, and the CDR3 follows TCRdb's listing. V and J are TRBV9 and TRBJ2-4; the D call in the table, TRBD1, was not verified against the DNA. The germline CDR1 and CDR2 sequences are SGDLS and YYNGEE. The CDR3 is 13 residues long, counting both termini. The CDR3 sequence is CASSVVPGRPVDL.

This clonotype was recorded at least ten times. This chain connects TRBV29-1 to TRBJ2-2; the D gene could be TRBD1 or TRBD2 (5 bases each). The CDR3 consists of 14 residues. Germline-derived CDR1 and CDR2 are SQVTM and ANQGSEA. The germline V and J ends were trimmed by 6 bases and 4 bases, with 15 bases remaining between them. The CDR3: CSVAGTASTGELFF. Written as DNA, the CDR3 is TGCAGCGTCGCCGGGACGGCGAGCACCGGGGAGCTGTTTTTT.

This clonotype came up a few times. At one end, the junction sequence differs from germline, possibly due to a read error. CDR3 coding DNA: TGTGCCAGCAGCTCGAGACAGCAACACACCGGGGAGCTGTTTTTT. Residues: CASSSRQQHTGELFF. The chain carries TRBV5-3 and TRBJ2-2; maybe TRBD1 (5 bases). TRBV5-3 carries the ORF label, with uncertain function. CDR3 length equals 15 residues.

This clonotype was recorded a few times. The chain links TRBV28 to TRBJ2-7; D not certain. V lost 2 bases and J lost 3, with 11 bases in between. The CDR3 sequence is 14 residues long. CDR1 MDHEN and CDR2 SYDVKM come from the germline V gene. CDR3 in amino acids: CASSLGPSFYEQYF. CDR3 coding DNA: TGTGCCAGCAGTTTAGGACCGAGTTTCTACGAGCAGTACTTC.

This clonotype was counted at least ten times. This chain uses TRBV7-2 with TRBJ1-1, with D perhaps matching TRBD1 (5 bases). With 5 bases removed from V and 8 bases from J, the gap between germline ends came to 9 bases. Looked up from germline, CDR1 is SGHTA and CDR2 is FQGNSA. The CDR3 covers 11 residues. This chain's CDR3 is CASSPGREAFF. CDR3 nucleotide sequence: TGTGCCAGCAGCCCAGGGAGGGAAGCTTTCTTT.

This clonotype has a count of ten or more. Here the CDR3 DNA reads TGTGCCAGCAGACTCTCCACGGGGAGTCACAATCAGCCCCAGCATTTT. Protein sequence: CASRLSTGSHNQPQHF. The rearrangement links TRBV27 to TRBJ1-5; D gene unclear. Germline V gene sequence: CDR1 MNHEY, CDR2 SMNVEV (reference sequence). Trimming took off 6 bases at V and 3 bases at J, with 18 bases between the two ends. This CDR3 spans 16 amino acids.

About this clonotype itself: It may be a read error: a sequence one base away is much more abundant. The V and J genes are TRBV12-3 or TRBV12-4 and TRBJ1-5, with 7 nucleotides matching TRBD1. V was pared by 2 bases and J by 5 bases, with 3 bases of the junction left unmatched. This CDR3 has 14 amino acids. As DNA, the CDR3 is TGTGCCAGCAGTTTACAGGGGGTCGATCAGCCCCAGCATTTT. Its translation: CASSLQGVDQPQHF.

This clonotype was seen a few times. The J gene is TRBJ2-1, the V gene TRBV24-1, with 10 bases aligning to TRBD2. CDR3 length equals 15 residues. Germline-derived CDR1 and CDR2 are KGHDR and SFDVKD. V trimming: 2 bases; J trimming: 8 bases; junction bases outside the gene matches: 5. The CDR3 nucleotides read TGTGCCACCAGTGATTCTAGCGGGAGTGTCTATGAGCAGTTCTTC. This codes for CATSDSSGSVYEQFF.

In this sample, this clonotype turned up a few times. The V gene is TRBV30, the J gene TRBJ2-3; the D gene could be TRBD1 or TRBD2 (6 bases each). Trimming cost V 2 bases and J 1 base, with 7 bases left between them. The CDR3 is 13 amino acids. Germline values: CDR1 GTSNPN, CDR2 SVGIG (reference sequence). CDR3 sequence reads: CAWSRGGTDTQYF. In DNA, the CDR3 is TGTGCCTGGAGTAGGGGGGGCACAGATACGCAGTATTTT.

This clonotype occurred many times. The chain uses TRBV27 and TRBJ2-7; D remains unclear. Trimming removed 3 bases at V and 3 bases at J, with 9 bases between. Germline CDR1 is MNHEY and CDR2 is SMNVEV (reference sequence). The CDR3 is made up of 13 amino acids. The DNA of the CDR3 is TGTGCCAGCAGTTTCGGCCGTTACTACGAGCAGTACTTC. This translates into CASSFGRYYEQYF.

Note on this clonotype: The CDR3 does not end in the conserved phenylalanine or tryptophan, so this is likely a read error. The gene calls are TRBV7-9 and TRBJ2-1; D tentatively fits TRBD1 or TRBD2 (5 bases each). Germline lookup yields CDR1 SEHNR and CDR2 FQNEAQ (reference sequence). This CDR3 is built from 13 residues. V dropped 7 bases and J dropped 7 bases, with 14 bases sitting between them. CDR3 loop: CASNNGALNEQFS. In DNA, the CDR3 is TGTGCCAGCAACAACGGGGCTCTTAATGAGCAGTTCTCC.

The chain combines TRBV15 with TRBJ1-5; 9 nucleotides agree with TRBD1. This CDR3 spans 18 amino acids. V lost 5 bases, J lost 0 bases, and 11 bases stayed unmatched. The germline CDR1 and CDR2 sequences are LNHNV and YYDKDF (reference sequence). In DNA form, the CDR3 reads TGTGCCACCAGCGACGGCGGGACAGGGCAATATAGCAATCAGCCCCAGCATTTT. Encoded protein: CATSDGGTGQYSNQPQHF.

The chain is built from TRBV6-5 and TRBJ1-6; D ambiguous. The CDR3 extends over 15 amino acids. Deletions cut 4 bases from V and 5 bases from J, with 12 bases between. Per the germline V gene, CDR1 is MNHEY and CDR2 is SVGAGI. DNA of the CDR3: TGTGCCAGCAGTTTGAACGCGGCTAATAATTCACCCCTCCACTTT. Its translation: CASSLNAANNSPLHF.